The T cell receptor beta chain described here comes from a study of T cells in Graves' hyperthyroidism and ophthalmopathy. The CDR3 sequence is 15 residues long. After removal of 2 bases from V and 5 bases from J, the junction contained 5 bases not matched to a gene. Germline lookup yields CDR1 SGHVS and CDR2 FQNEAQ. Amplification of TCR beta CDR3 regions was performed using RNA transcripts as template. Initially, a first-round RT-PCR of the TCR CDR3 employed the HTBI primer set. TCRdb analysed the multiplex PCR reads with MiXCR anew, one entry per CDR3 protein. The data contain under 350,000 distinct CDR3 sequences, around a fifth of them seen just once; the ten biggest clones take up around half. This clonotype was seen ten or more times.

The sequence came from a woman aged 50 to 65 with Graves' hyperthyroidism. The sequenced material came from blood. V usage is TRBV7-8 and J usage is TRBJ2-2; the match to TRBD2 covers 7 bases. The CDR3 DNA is TGTGCCAGCAGCTTACTTACTAGCGAAACCGGGGAGCTGTTTTTT. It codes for CASSLLTSETGELFF.